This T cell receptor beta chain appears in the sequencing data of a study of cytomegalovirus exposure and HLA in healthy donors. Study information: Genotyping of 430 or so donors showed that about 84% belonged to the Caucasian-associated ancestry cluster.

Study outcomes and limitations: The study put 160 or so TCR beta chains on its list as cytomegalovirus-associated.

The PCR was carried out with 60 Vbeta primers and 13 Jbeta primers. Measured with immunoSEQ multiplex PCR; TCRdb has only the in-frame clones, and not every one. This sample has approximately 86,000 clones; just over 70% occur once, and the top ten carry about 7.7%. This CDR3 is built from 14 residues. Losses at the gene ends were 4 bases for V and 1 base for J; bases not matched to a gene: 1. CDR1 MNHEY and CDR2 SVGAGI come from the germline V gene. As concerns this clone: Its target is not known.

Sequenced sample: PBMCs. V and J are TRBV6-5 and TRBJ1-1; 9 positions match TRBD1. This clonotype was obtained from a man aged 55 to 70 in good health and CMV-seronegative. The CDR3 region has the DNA TGTGCCAGCAGTTGGGACAGGGCGAACACTGAAGCTTTCTTT. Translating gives CASSWDRANTEAFF.